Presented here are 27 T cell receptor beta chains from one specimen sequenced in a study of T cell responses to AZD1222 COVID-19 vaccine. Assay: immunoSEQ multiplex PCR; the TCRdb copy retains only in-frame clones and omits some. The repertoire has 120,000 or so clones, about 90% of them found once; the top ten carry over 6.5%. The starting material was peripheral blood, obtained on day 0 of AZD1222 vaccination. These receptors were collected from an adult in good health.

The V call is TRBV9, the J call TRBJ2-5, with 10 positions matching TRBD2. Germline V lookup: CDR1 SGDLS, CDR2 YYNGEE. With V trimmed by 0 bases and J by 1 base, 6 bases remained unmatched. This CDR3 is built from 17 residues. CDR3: CASSVALSGGTQETQYF. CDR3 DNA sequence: TGTGCCAGCAGCGTAGCTCTTAGCGGGGGGACCCAAGAGACCCAGTACTTC.

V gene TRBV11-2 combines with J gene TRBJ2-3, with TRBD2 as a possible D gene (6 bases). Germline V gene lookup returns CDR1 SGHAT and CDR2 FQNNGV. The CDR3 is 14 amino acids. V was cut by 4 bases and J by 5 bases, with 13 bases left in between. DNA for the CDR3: TGTGCCAGCAGCTCAGGAGGGCCGGTAGATACGCAGTATTTT. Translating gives CASSSGGPVDTQYF.

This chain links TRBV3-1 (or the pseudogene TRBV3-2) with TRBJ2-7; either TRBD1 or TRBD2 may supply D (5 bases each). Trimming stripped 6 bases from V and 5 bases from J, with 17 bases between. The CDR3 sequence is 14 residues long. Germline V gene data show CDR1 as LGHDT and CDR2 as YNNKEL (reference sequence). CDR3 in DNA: TGTGCCAGCAGTCGGAGTGGGGGTCGGAACGAGCAGTACTTC. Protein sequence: CASSRSGGRNEQYF.

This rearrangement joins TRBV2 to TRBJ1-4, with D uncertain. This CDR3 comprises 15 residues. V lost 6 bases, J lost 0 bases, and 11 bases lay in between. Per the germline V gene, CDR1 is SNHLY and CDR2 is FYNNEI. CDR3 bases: TGTGCCAGCAGCGCCCGGATCACAACTAATGAAAAACTGTTTTTT. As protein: CASSARITTNEKLFF.

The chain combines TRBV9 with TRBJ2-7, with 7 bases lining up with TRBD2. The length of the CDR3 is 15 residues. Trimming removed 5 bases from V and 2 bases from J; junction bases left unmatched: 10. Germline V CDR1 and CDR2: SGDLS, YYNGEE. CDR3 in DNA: TGTGCCAGCAGTCTTAGCGGGTCATTTACCTACGAGCAGTACTTC. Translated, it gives CASSLSGSFTYEQYF. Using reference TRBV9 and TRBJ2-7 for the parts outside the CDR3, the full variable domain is DSGVTQTPKHLITATGQRVTLRCSPRSGDLSVYWYQQSLDQGLQFLIQYYNGEERAKGNILERFSAQQFPDLHSELNLSSLELGDSALYFCASSLSGSFTYEQYFGPGTRLTVT.

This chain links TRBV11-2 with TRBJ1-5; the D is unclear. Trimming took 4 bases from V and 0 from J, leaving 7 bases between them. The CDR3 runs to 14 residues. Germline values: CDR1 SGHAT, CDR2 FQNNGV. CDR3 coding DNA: TGTGCCAGCAGCTCTGGCTATAGCAATCAGCCCCAGCATTTT. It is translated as CASSSGYSNQPQHF. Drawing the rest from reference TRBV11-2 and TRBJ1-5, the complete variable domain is EAGVAQSPRYKIIEKRQSVAFWCNPISGHATLYWYQQILGQGPKLLIQFQNNGVVDDSQLPKDRFSAERLKGVDSTLKIQPAKLEDSAVYLCASSSGYSNQPQHFGDGTRLSIL.

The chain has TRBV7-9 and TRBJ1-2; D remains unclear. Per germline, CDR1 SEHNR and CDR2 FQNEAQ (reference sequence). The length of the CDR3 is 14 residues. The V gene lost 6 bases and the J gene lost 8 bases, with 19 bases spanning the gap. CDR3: CASSLPYGSYGYTF. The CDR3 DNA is TGTGCCAGCAGTCTTCCATATGGGAGTTACGGCTACACCTTC.

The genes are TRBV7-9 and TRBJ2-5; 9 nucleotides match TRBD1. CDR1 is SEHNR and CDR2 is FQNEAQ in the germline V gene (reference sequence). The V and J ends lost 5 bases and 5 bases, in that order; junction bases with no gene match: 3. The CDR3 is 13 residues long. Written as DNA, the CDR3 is TGTGCCAGCAGCGGCGGACAGGGGGAGACCCAGTACTTC. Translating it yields CASSGGQGETQYF. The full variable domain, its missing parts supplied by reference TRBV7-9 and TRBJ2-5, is DTGVSQNPRHKITKRGQNVTFRCDPISEHNRLYWYRQTLGQGPEFLTYFQNEAQLEKSRLLSDRFSAERPKGSFSTLEIQRTEQGDSAMYLCASSGGQGETQYFGPGTRLLVL.

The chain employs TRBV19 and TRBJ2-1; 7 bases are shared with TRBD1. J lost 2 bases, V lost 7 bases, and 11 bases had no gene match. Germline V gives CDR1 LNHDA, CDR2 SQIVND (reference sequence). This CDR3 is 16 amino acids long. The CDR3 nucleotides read TGTGCCAGTAACCGGGACAGACCTATTACCTACAATGAGCAGTTCTTC. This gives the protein CASNRDRPITYNEQFF.

The DNA of the CDR3 is TGTGCCAGCAGCTTATGGCCCGGCGGGAACACAGATACGCAGTATTTT. Protein: CASSLWPGGNTDTQYF. This chain joins TRBV7-2 and TRBJ2-3, with a tentative D call TRBD2 (6 bases). Germline CDR1 reads SGHTA; CDR2 reads FQGNSA. The CDR3 runs 16 residues. V lost 2 bases to trimming and J lost 2 bases, with 14 bases between them.

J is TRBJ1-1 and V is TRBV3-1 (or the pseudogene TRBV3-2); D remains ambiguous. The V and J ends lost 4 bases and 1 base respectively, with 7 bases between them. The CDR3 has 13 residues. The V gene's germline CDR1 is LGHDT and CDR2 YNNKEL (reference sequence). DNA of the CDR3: TGTGCCAGCAGCCCGGGCAGGAACACTGAAGCTTTCTTT. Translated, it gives CASSPGRNTEAFF.

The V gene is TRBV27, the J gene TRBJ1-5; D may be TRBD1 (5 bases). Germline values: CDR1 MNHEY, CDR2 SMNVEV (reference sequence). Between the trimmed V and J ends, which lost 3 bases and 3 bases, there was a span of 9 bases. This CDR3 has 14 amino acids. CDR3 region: CASSFQGNNQPQHF. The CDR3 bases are TGTGCCAGCAGTTTTCAGGGTAACAATCAGCCCCAGCATTTT.

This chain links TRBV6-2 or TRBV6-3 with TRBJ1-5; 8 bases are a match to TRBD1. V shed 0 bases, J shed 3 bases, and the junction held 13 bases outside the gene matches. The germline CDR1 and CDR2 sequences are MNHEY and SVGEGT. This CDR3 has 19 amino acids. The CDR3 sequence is CASSYSLAGGVHSNQPQHF. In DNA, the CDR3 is TGTGCCAGCAGTTACTCGTTGGCAGGGGGCGTTCATTCCAATCAGCCCCAGCATTTT.

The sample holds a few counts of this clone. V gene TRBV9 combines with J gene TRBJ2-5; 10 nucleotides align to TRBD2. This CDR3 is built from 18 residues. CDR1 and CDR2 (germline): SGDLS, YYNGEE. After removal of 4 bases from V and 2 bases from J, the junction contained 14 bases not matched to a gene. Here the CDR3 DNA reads TGTGCCAGCAGCCCAGATATAGCGGGGGGCCCAACACAAGAGACCCAGTACTTC. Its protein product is CASSPDIAGGPTQETQYF.

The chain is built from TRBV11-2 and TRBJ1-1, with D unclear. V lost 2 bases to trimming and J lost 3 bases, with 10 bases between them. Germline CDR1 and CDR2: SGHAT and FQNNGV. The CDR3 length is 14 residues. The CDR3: CASSLIEAYTEAFF. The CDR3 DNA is TGTGCCAGCAGCTTAATCGAGGCCTACACTGAAGCTTTCTTT.

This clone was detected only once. The chain's CDR3 is CASSPGGTDTQYF. CDR3 bases: TGTGCCAGCAGCCCGGGGGGAACAGATACGCAGTATTTT. The rearrangement links TRBV5-8 to TRBJ2-3; 7 bases match TRBD2. This CDR3 region has 13 residues. With 4 bases clipped from V and 3 bases from J, the junction kept 2 bases outside the gene matches. In germline, CDR1 is SGHTS, CDR2 YDEGEE.

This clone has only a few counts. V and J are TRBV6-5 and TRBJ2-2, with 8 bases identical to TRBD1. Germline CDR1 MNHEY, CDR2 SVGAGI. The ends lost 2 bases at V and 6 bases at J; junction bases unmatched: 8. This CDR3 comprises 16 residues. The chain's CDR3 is CASSYPRGRFAGELFF. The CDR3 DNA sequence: TGTGCCAGCAGTTACCCCAGGGGGCGCTTCGCCGGGGAGCTGTTTTTT.

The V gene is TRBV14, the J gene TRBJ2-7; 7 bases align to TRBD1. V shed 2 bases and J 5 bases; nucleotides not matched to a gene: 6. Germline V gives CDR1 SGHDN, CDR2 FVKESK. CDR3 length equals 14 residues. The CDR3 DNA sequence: TGTGCCAGCAGCCAATTGACAGGGACCGACGAGCAGTACTTC. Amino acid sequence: CASSQLTGTDEQYF. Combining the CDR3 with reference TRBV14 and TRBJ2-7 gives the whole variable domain EAGVTQFPSHSVIEKGQTVTLRCDPISGHDNLYWYRRVMGKEIKFLLHFVKESKQDESGMPNNRFLAERTGGTYSTLKVQPAELEDSGVYFCASSQLTGTDEQYFGPGTRLTVT.

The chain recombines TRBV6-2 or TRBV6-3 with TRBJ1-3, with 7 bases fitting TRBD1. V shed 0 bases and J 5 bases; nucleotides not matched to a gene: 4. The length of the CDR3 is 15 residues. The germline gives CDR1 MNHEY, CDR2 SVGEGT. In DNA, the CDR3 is TGTGCCAGCAGTTACTCTACAGGGGCTCGAAACACCATATATTTT. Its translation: CASSYSTGARNTIYF.

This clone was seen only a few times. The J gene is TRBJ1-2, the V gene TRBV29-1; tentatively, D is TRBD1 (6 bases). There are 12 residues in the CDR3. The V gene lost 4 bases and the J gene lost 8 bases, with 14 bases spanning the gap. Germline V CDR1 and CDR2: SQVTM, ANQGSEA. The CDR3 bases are TGCAGCGTTGGTTCAGGGGTAGGCGGCTACACCTTC. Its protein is CSVGSGVGGYTF.

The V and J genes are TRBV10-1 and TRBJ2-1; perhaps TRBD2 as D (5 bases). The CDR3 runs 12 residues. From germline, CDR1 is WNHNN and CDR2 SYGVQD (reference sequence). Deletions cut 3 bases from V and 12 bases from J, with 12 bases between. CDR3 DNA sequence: TGCGCCAGCAGTGAATCCGTGCGGGTGCAGTTCTTC. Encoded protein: CASSESVRVQFF.

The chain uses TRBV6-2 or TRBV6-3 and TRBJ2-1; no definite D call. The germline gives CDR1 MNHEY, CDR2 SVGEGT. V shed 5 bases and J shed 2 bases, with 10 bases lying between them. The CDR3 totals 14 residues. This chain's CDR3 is CASSGLSTYNEQFF. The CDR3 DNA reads TGTGCCAGCAGTGGCCTCTCAACCTACAATGAGCAGTTCTTC.

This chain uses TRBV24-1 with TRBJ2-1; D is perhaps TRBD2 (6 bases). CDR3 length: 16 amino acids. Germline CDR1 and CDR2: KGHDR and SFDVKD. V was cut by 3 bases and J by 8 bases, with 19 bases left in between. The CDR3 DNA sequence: TGTGCCACCAGTGATCCGGACCCCACCGGGAGAGATGAGCAGTTCTTC. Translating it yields CATSDPDPTGRDEQFF.

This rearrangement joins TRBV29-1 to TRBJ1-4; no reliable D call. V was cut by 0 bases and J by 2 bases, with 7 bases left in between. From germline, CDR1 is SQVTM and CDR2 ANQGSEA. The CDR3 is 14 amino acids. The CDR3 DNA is TGCAGCGTTGAAGACGTAGTGACTAATGAAAAACTGTTTTTT. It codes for CSVEDVVTNEKLFF.

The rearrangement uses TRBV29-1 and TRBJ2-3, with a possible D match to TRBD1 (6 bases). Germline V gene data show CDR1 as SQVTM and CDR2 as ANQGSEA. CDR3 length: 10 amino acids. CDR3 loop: CTAGAEAQYF. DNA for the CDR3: TGCACCGCAGGGGCCGAGGCGCAGTATTTT.

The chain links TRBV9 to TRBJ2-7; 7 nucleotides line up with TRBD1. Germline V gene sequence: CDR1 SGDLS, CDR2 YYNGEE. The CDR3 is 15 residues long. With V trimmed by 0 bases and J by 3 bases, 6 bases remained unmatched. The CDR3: CASSVGAGGFYEQYF. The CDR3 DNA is TGTGCCAGCAGCGTAGGGGCAGGGGGTTTCTACGAGCAGTACTTC.

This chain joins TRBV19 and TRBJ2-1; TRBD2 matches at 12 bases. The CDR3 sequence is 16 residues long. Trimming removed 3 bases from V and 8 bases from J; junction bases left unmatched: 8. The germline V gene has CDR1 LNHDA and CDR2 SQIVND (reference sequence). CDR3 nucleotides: TGTGCCAGTAGTATTCCGACTAGCGGGAGTTTCGATGAGCAGTTCTTC. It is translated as CASSIPTSGSFDEQFF.